This paragraph covers one T cell receptor (beta chain) sequence. This sample stems from a study of blood T cell repertoires in COVID-19. Study summary: Collection of acute and convalescent COVID-19 samples took place in the United States, Italy and Spain. Sources were T cells, B-cell-depleted T cells, or PBMCs; the material itself was cDNA or gDNA.

In the source study's methods: Amplification of reference gene primers was used by the study to estimate nucleated cell counts. Only in-frame clones appear in the TCRdb table, and some are missing; sequencing was by immunoSEQ multiplex PCR. V and J calls and clone size follow that table, whereas D and trimming were derived from the DNA. The sample includes roughly 190,000 clones, roughly four fifths of them seen just once. The CDR3 runs 12 residues. The V end lost 7 bases, the J end lost 11 bases, and 17 bases lay between the germline ends. The rearrangement links TRBV12-3 or TRBV12-4 to TRBJ1-1, with D perhaps TRBD1 (6 bases). The origin of this receptor is a human donor with acute or convalescent COVID-19. The donor label of this sample is uncertain. The material sequenced was peripheral blood. The chain's CDR3 is CASKNRAPGAFF. The DNA for the CDR3 is TGTGCCAGCAAAAACAGGGCCCCAGGGGCTTTCTTT.